These 22 T cell receptor beta chains share one sample of origin, sequenced in a study of cytomegalovirus exposure and HLA in healthy donors. Both 60 Vbeta primers and 13 Jbeta primers went into the PCR. Repertoires were generated with immunoSEQ multiplex PCR, while TCRdb's copy carries only in-frame clones and drops some. The sample gives about 96,000 clones, roughly 74% of which show up once; 2.5% to 3.5% is in the top ten. Sequencing input: PBMCs. The receptors were gathered from a female donor in good health and CMV-seropositive.

The rearrangement uses TRBV9 and TRBJ2-7; TRBD2 agrees at 8 bases. CDR3 length: 17 residues. Germline CDR1 reads SGDLS; CDR2 reads YYNGEE. The J segment lost 0 bases and the V segment lost 3 bases, leaving 11 bases of the junction unmatched. CDR3 sequence reads: CASSGGSGSGGSYEQYF. CDR3 DNA: TGTGCCAGCAGCGGAGGGTCTGGGAGCGGGGGCTCCTACGAGCAGTACTTC.

In its sample, this clone was seen once. The chain has TRBV11-2 and TRBJ1-4; D perhaps matches TRBD1 (5 bases). CDR3 size: 15 residues. V lost 2 bases, J lost 7 bases, and 14 bases lay in between. CDR1 SGHAT and CDR2 FQNNGV come from the germline V gene. The CDR3 region is CASSLMGGDIEKLFF. The CDR3 region has the DNA TGTGCCAGCAGCTTAATGGGGGGTGATATTGAAAAACTGTTTTTT.

The chain couples TRBV5-1 to TRBJ2-2; D possibly corresponds to TRBD2 (6 bases). CDR1 and CDR2 from the germline V gene are SGHRS and YFSETQ. V was clipped by 3 bases and J by 4 bases, with 16 bases between them. The CDR3 sequence is 16 residues long. Here the CDR3 DNA reads TGCGCCAGCAGCTCCTCACTAGCAGGAGTCACCGGGGAGCTGTTTTTT. This translates into CASSSSLAGVTGELFF.

The chain links TRBV9 to TRBJ1-3, with unresolved D. V lost 0 bases and J lost 0, with 7 bases in between. The CDR3 covers 15 residues. CDR1 is SGDLS and CDR2 is YYNGEE in the germline V gene. For the CDR3, the DNA is TGTGCCAGCAGCGTAGAGCCTAGCTCTGGAAACACCATATATTTT. Its translation is CASSVEPSSGNTIYF.

The chain couples TRBV4-3 to TRBJ1-2, with D possibly TRBD1 on 5 matching bases. Trimming stripped 2 bases from V and 6 bases from J, with 13 bases between. The V gene's germline CDR1 is LGHNA and CDR2 YSLEER. The CDR3 spans 14 residues. The CDR3 nucleotides are TGCGCCAGCAGCCAACGGGACTTGGGGCATGGCTACACCTTC. This translates into CASSQRDLGHGYTF.

The CDR3 is CASSPPDREFHEQYF. CDR3 nucleotide sequence: TGTGCCAGCAGTCCCCCGGACAGGGAGTTCCACGAGCAGTACTTC. The rearrangement joins TRBV28 to TRBJ2-7; TRBD1 aligns across 8 bases. Germline V gives CDR1 MDHEN, CDR2 SYDVKM. The ends lost 5 bases at V and 5 bases at J; junction bases unmatched: 11. The CDR3 runs 15 residues.

The gene calls are TRBV5-1 and TRBJ2-2; a possible D gene is TRBD1 (6 bases). Between the trimmed V and J ends, which lost 2 bases and 3 bases, there was a span of 14 bases. The germline V gene has CDR1 SGHRS and CDR2 YFSETQ. This CDR3 comprises 16 residues. The CDR3 loop reads CASSFNRVGDTGELFF. The CDR3 nucleotides read TGCGCCAGCAGCTTTAACAGGGTGGGGGACACCGGGGAGCTGTTTTTT.

The CDR3, as DNA: TGTGCCAGCAGTTTCAGCGGACAGGGTAAAAACATTCAGTACTTC. The encoded protein is CASSFSGQGKNIQYF. The V gene is TRBV28, the J gene TRBJ2-4; 8 nucleotides line up with TRBD1. The CDR3 runs 15 residues. V shed 3 bases, J shed 4 bases, and the junction held 5 bases outside the gene matches. The germline gives CDR1 MDHEN, CDR2 SYDVKM.

The rearrangement joins TRBV11-2 to TRBJ2-7, with D unresolved. This CDR3 has 12 residues. The V end lost 1 base, the J end lost 9 bases, and 10 bases lay between the germline ends. Per germline, CDR1 SGHAT and CDR2 FQNNGV. DNA of the CDR3: TGTGCCAGCAGCTTAGTTAGTTTAGCGCAGTACTTC. Translated: CASSLVSLAQYF.

The rearrangement joins TRBV30 to TRBJ1-4; D perhaps matches TRBD1 (6 bases). The CDR3 covers 12 residues. Germline values: CDR1 GTSNPN, CDR2 SVGIG (reference sequence). The CDR3 here is CGWQGSGEKLFF. DNA for the CDR3: TGTGGATGGCAGGGGAGTGGAGAAAAACTGTTTTTT.

The chain has TRBV5-1 and TRBJ2-7; TRBD1 aligns across 8 bases. Germline V gives CDR1 SGHRS, CDR2 YFSETQ. The V segment lost 4 bases and the J segment 5 bases; nucleotides outside the gene matches: 8. This CDR3 is 14 amino acids long. CDR3 amino acids: CASSQGQGFHEQYF. Here the CDR3 DNA reads TGCGCCAGCAGCCAAGGACAGGGTTTCCACGAGCAGTACTTC.

The V call is TRBV28, the J call TRBJ2-7; D unclear. Germline CDR1 reads MDHEN; CDR2 reads SYDVKM. CDR3 length: 15 residues. Trimming cost V 3 bases and J 0 bases, with 12 bases left between them. CDR3 residues: CASSFRVVSSYEQYF. The CDR3 DNA sequence: TGTGCCAGCAGTTTTCGGGTCGTGAGCTCCTACGAGCAGTACTTC.

This sequence joins TRBV5-1 and TRBJ2-7, with TRBD1 matching 7 bases. The CDR3 runs to 15 residues. From germline, CDR1 is SGHRS and CDR2 YFSETQ. After removal of 0 bases from V and 5 bases from J, the junction contained 8 bases not matched to a gene. The DNA for the CDR3 is TGCGCCAGCAGCTTGGCCGGGACAGCCTTCCACGAGCAGTACTTC. Its translation: CASSLAGTAFHEQYF.

This rearrangement joins TRBV7-9 to TRBJ2-3; 10 bases are shared with TRBD2. The CDR3 is 16 residues long. J lost 3 bases, V lost 5 bases, and 8 bases had no gene match. Germline lookup yields CDR1 SEHNR and CDR2 FQNEAQ (reference sequence). As DNA, the CDR3 is TGTGCCAGCAGCCCAGGACTAGCGGAAACAACAGATACGCAGTATTTT. Translation: CASSPGLAETTDTQYF.

The chain links TRBV30 to TRBJ1-2, with 8 positions matching TRBD1. Germline V gives CDR1 GTSNPN, CDR2 SVGIG (reference sequence). The length of the CDR3 is 13 residues. Trimming removed 3 bases from V and 6 bases from J; junction bases left unmatched: 6. The CDR3 nucleotides are TGTGCCTGGAGCAGGGGGCAGGGCGATGGCTACACCTTC. Its translation is CAWSRGQGDGYTF.

The chain recombines TRBV5-1 with TRBJ2-7; the match to TRBD2 covers 10 bases. This CDR3 is 13 amino acids long. With 4 bases clipped from V and 5 bases from J, the junction kept 3 bases outside the gene matches. Germline loops: CDR1 SGHRS, CDR2 YFSETQ. This CDR3 reads CASSPGTSDEQYF. The CDR3 bases are TGCGCCAGCAGCCCCGGGACTAGCGACGAGCAGTACTTC.

V and J are TRBV5-8 and TRBJ1-2, with TRBD1 as a possible D gene (6 bases). CDR3 length equals 18 residues. The V gene lost 5 bases and the J gene lost 2 bases, with 25 bases spanning the gap. Looked up from germline, CDR1 is SGHTS and CDR2 is YDEGEE. The CDR3 here is CASRFYLNRQVGNYGYTF. CDR3 DNA sequence: TGTGCCAGCAGATTCTATCTAAACCGACAGGTTGGAAACTATGGCTACACCTTC. The whole variable domain, remainder taken from reference TRBV5-8 and TRBJ1-2, is EAGVTQSPTHLIKTRGQQATLRCSPISGHTSVYWYQQALGLGLQFLLWYDEGEERNRGNFPPRFSGRQFPNYSSELNVNALELEDSALYLCASRFYLNRQVGNYGYTFGSGTRLTVV.

The chain couples TRBV2 to TRBJ2-5, with 9 bases identical to TRBD1. J lost 1 base, V lost 6 bases, and 3 bases had no gene match. The CDR3 runs 14 residues. Germline V gives CDR1 SNHLY, CDR2 FYNNEI. The CDR3, as DNA: TGTGCCAGCAGCAAGGGACAGGGCCAAGAGACCCAGTACTTC. It codes for CASSKGQGQETQYF.

The rearrangement links TRBV7-2 to TRBJ1-1; D is unclear. CDR1 is SGHTA and CDR2 is FQGNSA in the germline V gene. The CDR3 spans 15 residues. Trimming shortened V by 1 base and J by 2 bases, and 11 bases separated the two germline ends. The CDR3 DNA reads as TGTGCCAGCAGCTTAGACCCAGCGACCAACACTGAAGCTTTCTTT. Translating it yields CASSLDPATNTEAFF.

This chain connects TRBV28 to TRBJ1-1; tentative D call: TRBD1 (6 bases). Trimming stripped 6 bases from V and 1 base from J, with 12 bases between. Germline V gene sequence: CDR1 MDHEN, CDR2 SYDVKM. CDR3 length: 14 amino acids. The CDR3, as DNA: TGTGCCAGCAGAGGGCAGGGGTCGAACACTGAAGCTTTCTTT. Residues: CASRGQGSNTEAFF.

The chain has TRBV7-2 and TRBJ1-5; D remains unclear. The V gene lost 2 bases and the J gene lost 2 bases, with 7 bases spanning the gap. The CDR3 is made up of 14 amino acids. CDR1 is SGHTA, CDR2 FQGNSA, per germline. DNA for the CDR3: TGTGCCAGCAGCTTAAACACAGGCAATCAGCCCCAGCATTTT. Protein product: CASSLNTGNQPQHF.

The rearrangement links TRBV10-3 to TRBJ1-2, with D perhaps TRBD1 (6 bases). Germline assignment: CDR1 ENHRY and CDR2 SYGVKD. Trimming stripped 3 bases from V and 1 base from J, with 6 bases between. The CDR3 extends over 13 amino acids. CDR3 region: CAISDRGNYGYTF. For the CDR3, the DNA is TGTGCCATCAGTGACAGGGGTAACTATGGCTACACCTTC.